This T cell receptor (beta chain) was recovered during a study of CD8+CD57+ T cells in acquired aplastic anemia. Study information: CD4+ cells from healthy donors averaged roughly 11 million reads.

After removal of 3 bases from V and 6 bases from J, the junction contained 10 bases not matched to a gene. CDR3 length: 15 amino acids. CDR1 is LNHDA, CDR2 SQIVND, per germline (reference sequence). This clonotype was observed many times. The target antigen is unknown. Genomic DNA was employed as the template in profiling TCR beta VDJ and CDR3. TCRdb reprocessed the reads via MiXCR and lists one record per CDR3 protein. The repertoire holds 120,000 or so distinct CDR3 sequences, with around 48% as singletons. Study-wide results and limits: Patients and controls shared about 30 CD8+ CDR3 sequences.

The rearrangement links TRBV19 to TRBJ2-7, with 8 bases identical to TRBD1. This TCR came from a human donor in good health, serving as a control. What was sequenced was sorted CD4+, CD8+, or CD8+CD57+ T cells (not recorded which) from PBMCs. The CDR3 DNA sequence: TGTGCCAGTAGTATCTTGAGGGCAGGGGGCGTCGAGCAGTACTTC. It codes for CASSILRAGGVEQYF.